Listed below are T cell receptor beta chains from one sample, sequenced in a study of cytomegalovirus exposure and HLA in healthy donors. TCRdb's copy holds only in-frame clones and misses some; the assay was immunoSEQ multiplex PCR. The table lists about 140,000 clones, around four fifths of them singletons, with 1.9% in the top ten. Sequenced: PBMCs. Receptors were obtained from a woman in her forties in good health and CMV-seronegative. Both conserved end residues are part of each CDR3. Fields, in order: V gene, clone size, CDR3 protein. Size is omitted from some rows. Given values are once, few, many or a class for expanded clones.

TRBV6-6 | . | CASSYGSRNSYEQYF
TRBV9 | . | CASSVVAAGSNTGELFF
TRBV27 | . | CASSLKVAETQYF
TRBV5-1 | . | CASSLDQGMNTEAFF
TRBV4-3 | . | CASSQVSANRENYGYTF
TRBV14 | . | CASQRGPRYEQYF
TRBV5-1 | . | CASSLSAGGDEQYF
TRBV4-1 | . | CASSLDRARETQYF
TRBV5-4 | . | CASSGGLAGGPHEQYF
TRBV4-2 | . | CASSQEGGVAGVWETQYF
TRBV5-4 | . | CASSLASGGTYYEQYF
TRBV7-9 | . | CASTRLAGGPEYEQYF
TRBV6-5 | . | CASSYSGAYEQYF
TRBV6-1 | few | CASSEGQGSYGYTF
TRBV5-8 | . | CASSRDSYTLNEQFF